This record concerns one TCR beta chain sequence. This sample was included in a study of blood T cell repertoires in COVID-19. Study in general: Sites across the United States, Italy and Spain contributed samples from acute and convalescent COVID-19.

In terms of age and location, participants ranged from roughly 18 to 95 years and lived in about two dozen US areas. Cohorts were assigned according to the clinical history that participants reported. Germline values: CDR1 MGHRA, CDR2 YSYEKL. The CDR3 spans 12 residues. V was shortened by 1 base and J by 7 bases, with 8 bases between the two germline ends. Under the authors' procedure: Scientists estimated how many nucleated cells there were by amplifying reference gene primers. Libraries were prepared by immunoSEQ multiplex PCR; TCRdb keeps only in-frame clonotypes and omits some of them. The V and J calls and clone size were taken over from that table, and D and trimming were inferred from the DNA. The data contain fewer than 200,000 clones, around 73% of them singletons.

V gene TRBV4-1 combines with J gene TRBJ2-7; D gene uncertain. This TCR derives from a woman aged 50 to 60 who had recovered from COVID-19. Sequencing was performed on PBMCs or T cells enriched from blood (not recorded which). CDR3 DNA: TGCGCCAGCAGCCAAGGTCTCGGGGAGCAGTACTTC. Protein product: CASSQGLGEQYF.